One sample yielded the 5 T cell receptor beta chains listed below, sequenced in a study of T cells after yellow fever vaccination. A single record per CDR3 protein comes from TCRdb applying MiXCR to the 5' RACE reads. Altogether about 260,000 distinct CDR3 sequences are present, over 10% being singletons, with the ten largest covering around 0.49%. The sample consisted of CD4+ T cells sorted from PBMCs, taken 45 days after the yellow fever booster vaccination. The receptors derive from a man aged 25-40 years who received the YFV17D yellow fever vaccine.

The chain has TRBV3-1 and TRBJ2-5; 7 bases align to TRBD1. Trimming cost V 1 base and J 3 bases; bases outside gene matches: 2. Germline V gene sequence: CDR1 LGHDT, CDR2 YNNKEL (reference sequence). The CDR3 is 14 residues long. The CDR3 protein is CASSQAGTEETQYF. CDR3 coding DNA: TGTGCCAGCAGCCAAGCCGGGACAGAAGAGACCCAGTACTTC.

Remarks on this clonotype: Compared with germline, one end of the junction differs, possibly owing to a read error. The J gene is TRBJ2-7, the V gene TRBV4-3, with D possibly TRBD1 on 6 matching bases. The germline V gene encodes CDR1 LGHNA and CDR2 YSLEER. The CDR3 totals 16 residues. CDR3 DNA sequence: TGCGCCTGCAGCCAAGCTTGGGGGACAAAGTCCTACGAGCAGTACTTC. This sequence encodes CACSQAWGTKSYEQYF.

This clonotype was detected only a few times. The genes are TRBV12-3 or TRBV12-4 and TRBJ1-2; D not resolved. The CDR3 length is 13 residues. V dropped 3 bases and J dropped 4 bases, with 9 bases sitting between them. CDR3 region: CASSLLSGYGYTF. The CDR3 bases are TGTGCCAGCAGTTTGTTGTCTGGCTATGGCTACACCTTC.

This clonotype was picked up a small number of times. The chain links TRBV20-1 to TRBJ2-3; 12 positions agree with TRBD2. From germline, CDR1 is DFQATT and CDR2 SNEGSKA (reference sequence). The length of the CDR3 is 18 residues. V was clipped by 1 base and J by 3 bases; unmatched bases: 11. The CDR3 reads CSARGGTSGSEWTDTQYF. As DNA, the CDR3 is TGCAGTGCTAGAGGAGGGACTAGCGGGTCTGAGTGGACAGATACGCAGTATTTT.

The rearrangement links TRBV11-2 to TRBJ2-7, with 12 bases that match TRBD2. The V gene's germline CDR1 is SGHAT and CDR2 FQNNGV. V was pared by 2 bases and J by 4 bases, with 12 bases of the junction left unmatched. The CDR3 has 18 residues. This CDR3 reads CASSLRGTSGRRYYEQYF. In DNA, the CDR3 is TGTGCCAGCAGCTTAAGGGGTACTAGCGGGAGGAGATATTACGAGCAGTACTTC.